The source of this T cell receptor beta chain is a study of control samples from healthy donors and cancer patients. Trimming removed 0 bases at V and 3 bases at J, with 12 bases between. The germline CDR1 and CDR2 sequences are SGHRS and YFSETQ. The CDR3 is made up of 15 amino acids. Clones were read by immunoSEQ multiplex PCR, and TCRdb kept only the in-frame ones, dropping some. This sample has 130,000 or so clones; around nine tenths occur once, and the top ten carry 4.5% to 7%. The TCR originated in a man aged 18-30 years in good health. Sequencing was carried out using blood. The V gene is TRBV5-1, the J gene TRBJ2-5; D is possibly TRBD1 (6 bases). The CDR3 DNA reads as TGCGCCAGCAGCTTGGGAGGGACATCGGAAGAGACCCAGTACTTC. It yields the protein CASSLGGTSEETQYF.